These T cell receptor beta chains were read from a single sample in a study of long-term antiretroviral therapy in people with HIV. Repertoires were generated with immunoSEQ multiplex PCR, while TCRdb's copy carries only in-frame clones and drops some. There are some 30,000 clones in the sample; about 94% occur only once, and 2.5% to 3.5% lies in the top ten. The sequencing used unsorted PBMCs, collected just over 7.2 years after starting antiretroviral therapy. Source of these receptors: a man aged 45-65 years with HIV. CDR3s include the opening cysteine and the closing phenylalanine or tryptophan. The D gene is left open where the match is weak. Clone size, where shown, is once, few, many, or a class for clones that have expanded.

TGTGCCAGCAGTGCCCCGAGGACAGGGACGGAGCTGTTTTTT CASSAPRTGTELFF TRBV25-1 TRBD1 TRBJ2-2 once
TGCAGCGTTGAAGGGGACAGGGGAGACTATGGCTACACCTTC CSVEGDRGDYGYTF TRBV29-1 TRBD1 TRBJ1-2 once
TGCGCCAGCACCCATACTAGCGGGGGACCTACGCAGTATTTT CASTHTSGGPTQYF TRBV5-1 TRBD2 TRBJ2-3 NA
TGCGCCAGCAGCGTGACAGGGGGTGCAACTAATGAAAAACTGTTTTTT CASSVTGGATNEKLFF TRBV5-1 TRBD1 TRBJ1-4 NA
TGTGCCAGCAGTCCCGACAGGAATCAGCCCCAGCATTTT CASSPDRNQPQHF TRBV6-5 NA TRBJ1-5 NA
TGTGCCAGCAGTGAATGGGCGGGCTCAGATACGCAGTATTTT CASSEWAGSDTQYF TRBV2 NA TRBJ2-3 NA
TGTGCCAGCAGCTTGGGTGGGTCAGATACGCAGTATTTT CASSLGGSDTQYF TRBV5-6 NA TRBJ2-3 NA
TGTGCCAGCAGCTTATCGGGGATTACAGATACGCAGTATTTT CASSLSGITDTQYF TRBV7-7 NA TRBJ2-3 NA
TGTGCCAGCAGTGAAGGGACAAAGAACACCGGGGAGCTGTTTTTT CASSEGTKNTGELFF TRBV25-1 NA TRBJ2-2 NA
TGTGCCAGCAGCAAGACAGGGGGCACAGATACGCAGTATTTT CASSKTGGTDTQYF TRBV7-6 TRBD1 TRBJ2-3 NA
TGTGCCAGCACGACTCTGACTAACTATGGCTACACCTTC CASTTLTNYGYTF TRBV6-6 NA TRBJ1-2 NA
TGCGCCAGCAGACGAGGGAGAGGTGACTATGGCTACACCTTC CASRRGRGDYGYTF TRBV4-3 NA TRBJ1-2 once
TGCGCCAGCAGCCAAGATCTGAAGGGAGGGGACACTGAAGCTTTCTTT CASSQDLKGGDTEAFF TRBV4-3 NA TRBJ1-1 once
TGTGCCAGTAGTCCCATTTCCCGGACAGGGAGCTACGAGCAGTACTTC CASSPISRTGSYEQYF TRBV19 TRBD1 TRBJ2-7 NA
TGCGCCAGCAGCTTGGGGACAGCTTCTGGAAACACCATATATTTT CASSLGTASGNTIYF TRBV5-1 NA TRBJ1-3 NA
TGCGCCAGCAGCCAAGAGGTAATGGGGGCGAACACTGAAGCTTTCTTT CASSQEVMGANTEAFF TRBV4-3 NA TRBJ1-1 NA
TGCAGCGTTGTAAATGCGGGACAGGGGGTTCATGAGCAGTTCTTC CSVVNAGQGVHEQFF TRBV29-1 TRBD1 TRBJ2-1 NA
TGTGCCAGCAGTGGGCTAGCGGACACCGGGGAGCTGTTTTTT CASSGLADTGELFF TRBV6-4 TRBD2 TRBJ2-2 few
TGTGCCAGCAGTCCCCTCGACAGGCGGAGCACAGATACGCAGTATTTT CASSPLDRRSTDTQYF TRBV27 NA TRBJ2-3 NA
TGTGCCAGCAGTTCCCACAGCGATCAGCCCCAGCATTTT CASSSHSDQPQHF TRBV5-5 NA TRBJ1-5 NA
TGTGCCAGCAGTTTCTTCAGACTTATTTCACCCCTCCACTTT CASSFFRLISPLHF TRBV28 NA TRBJ1-6 NA
TGTGCCAGCAGCGCAAACGTGGGCGGCGGCTCTGGAAACACCATATATTTT CASSANVGGGSGNTIYF TRBV9 NA TRBJ1-3 NA
TGTGCTAGTGGTCTACGTGACAGAAAGAGATTGAACACTGAAGCTTTCTTT CASGLRDRKRLNTEAFF TRBV12-5 NA TRBJ1-1 NA
TGTGCCAGCAGAAAGGACGGATTTACAGATACGCAGTATTTT CASRKDGFTDTQYF TRBV6-4 NA TRBJ2-3 NA
TGTGCCACCAGCAAACTCGGACAGGGCCGTGGCAATCAGCCCCAGCATTTT CATSKLGQGRGNQPQHF TRBV15 TRBD1 TRBJ1-5 NA
TGTGCCAGCACCCGGGACAGGGAACCCGGGGAGCTGTTTTTT CASTRDREPGELFF TRBV2 TRBD1 TRBJ2-2 NA
TGTGCCAGCAGTCGGACAGGGGAAAACACTGAAGCTTTCTTT CASSRTGENTEAFF TRBV6-1 TRBD1 TRBJ1-1 NA
TGTGCCATCAGTGACCCAGGACTAGCAGACGAGCAGTACTTC CAISDPGLADEQYF TRBV10-3 TRBD2 TRBJ2-7 NA
TGTGCCAGCAGCGTAGAGGCAGGGGGCGCCGGCTACTATGGCTACACCTTC CASSVEAGGAGYYGYTF TRBV9 TRBD1 TRBJ1-2 medium-sized
TGCGCCAGCAGCTTGCTCCCGGGACAGTTCACCGGGGAGCTGTTTTTT CASSLLPGQFTGELFF TRBV5-1 TRBD1 TRBJ2-2 once
TGCGCCAGCAGCTTGGATGGCATGGACTCCTACGAGCAGTACTTC CASSLDGMDSYEQYF TRBV5-1 NA TRBJ2-7 NA
TGTGCCAGCAGCGTAGGTGCGGCAGGGGACACCGGGGAGCTGTTTTTT CASSVGAAGDTGELFF TRBV9 NA TRBJ2-2 NA
TGCAGCGGGGGGACAGGAGGAGGCTATGGCTACACCTTC CSGGTGGGYGYTF TRBV29-1 TRBD1 TRBJ1-2 NA
TGTGCCAGTAGTAGAGCGGGACAGGGAGGGGAAAAACTGTTTTTT CASSRAGQGGEKLFF TRBV19 TRBD1 TRBJ1-4 NA
TGTGCCAGCACCCCCCACCCGGGACAGGGATCTGAGCAGTACTTC CASTPHPGQGSEQYF TRBV5-5 TRBD1 TRBJ2-7 NA